Listed here is a single TCR beta chain. Next came a second PCR, run for about 7 to 12 cycles, which used a sample-barcoded 5' primer along with a J-beta primer mix. TCRdb analysed the 5' RACE reads with MiXCR anew, one entry per CDR3 protein. Of some 1,000,000 distinct CDR3 sequences in the sample, approximately 25% are singletons; the top ten hold approximately 0.75%. The data belong to a study of blood T cells in healthy people across ages. The CDR3 runs 12 residues. The ends were cut back, 4 bases at V and 6 bases at J, with 9 bases in the middle. The germline V gene has CDR1 ENHRY and CDR2 SYGVKD. These data are also associated with another study on T cells of mothers and their children. Per that study: Thymic selection shapes TCR recombination output in related pairs, and it does so similarly in unrelated pairs.

The sequence was obtained from a girl aged 2 to 9 in good health. The chain couples TRBV10-3 to TRBJ1-1; D call uncertain. Sequencing was done on a sample of blood. The CDR3 region is CAISGSNAEAFF. CDR3 sequence (DNA): TGTGCCATCAGTGGAAGTAACGCTGAAGCTTTCTTT.